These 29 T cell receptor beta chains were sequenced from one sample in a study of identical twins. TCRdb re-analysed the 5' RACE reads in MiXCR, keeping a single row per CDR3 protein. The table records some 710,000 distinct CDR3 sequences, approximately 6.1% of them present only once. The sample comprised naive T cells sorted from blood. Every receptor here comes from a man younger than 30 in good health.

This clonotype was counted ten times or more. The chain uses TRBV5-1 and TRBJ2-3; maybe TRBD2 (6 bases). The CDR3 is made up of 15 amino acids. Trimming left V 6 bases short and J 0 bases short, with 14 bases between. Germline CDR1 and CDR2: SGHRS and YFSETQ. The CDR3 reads CASTRRDTSTDTQYF. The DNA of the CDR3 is TGCGCCAGCACCCGGAGGGATACTAGCACAGATACGCAGTATTTT.

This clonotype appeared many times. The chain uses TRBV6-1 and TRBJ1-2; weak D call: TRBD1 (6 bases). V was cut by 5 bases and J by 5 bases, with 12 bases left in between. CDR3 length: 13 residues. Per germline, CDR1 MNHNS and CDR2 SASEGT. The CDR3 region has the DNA TGTGCCAGCAGTCCCCAGGGGACTTATGGCTACACCTTC. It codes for CASSPQGTYGYTF.

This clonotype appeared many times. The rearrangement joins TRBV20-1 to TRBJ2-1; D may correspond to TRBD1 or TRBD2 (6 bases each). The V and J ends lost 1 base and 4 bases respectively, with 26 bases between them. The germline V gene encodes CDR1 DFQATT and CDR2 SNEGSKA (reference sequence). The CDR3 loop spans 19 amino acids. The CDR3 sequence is CSARAQSGAKGSYYNEQFF. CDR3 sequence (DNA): TGCAGTGCTAGAGCCCAATCGGGGGCGAAGGGGTCCTATTACAATGAGCAGTTCTTC.

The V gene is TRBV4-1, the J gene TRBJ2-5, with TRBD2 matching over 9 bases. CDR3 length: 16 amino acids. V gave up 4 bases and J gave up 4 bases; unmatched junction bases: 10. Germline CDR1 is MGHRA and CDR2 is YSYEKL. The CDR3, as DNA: TGCGCCAGCAGCCCCCTGGGAGAAGCGGGAGGAGAGACCCAGTACTTC. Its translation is CASSPLGEAGGETQYF.

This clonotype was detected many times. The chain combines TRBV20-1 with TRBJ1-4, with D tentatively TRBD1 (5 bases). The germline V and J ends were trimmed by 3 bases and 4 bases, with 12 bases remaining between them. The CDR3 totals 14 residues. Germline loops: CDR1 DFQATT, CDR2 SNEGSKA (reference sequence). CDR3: CSASPGLNNEKLFF. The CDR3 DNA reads TGCAGTGCTAGCCCAGGGCTAAATAATGAAAAACTGTTTTTT.

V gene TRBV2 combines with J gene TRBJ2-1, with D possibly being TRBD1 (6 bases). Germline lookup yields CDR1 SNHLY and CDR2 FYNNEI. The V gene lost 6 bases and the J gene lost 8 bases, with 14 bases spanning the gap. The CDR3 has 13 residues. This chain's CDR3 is CASRNRETDEQFF. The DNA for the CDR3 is TGTGCCAGCAGGAACAGGGAAACGGATGAGCAGTTCTTC. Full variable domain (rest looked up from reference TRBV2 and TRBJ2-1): EPEVTQTPSHQVTQMGQEVILRCVPISNHLYFYWYRQILGQKVEFLVSFYNNEISEKSEIFDDQFSVERPDGSNFTLKIRSTKLEDSAMYFCASRNRETDEQFFGPGTRLTVL.

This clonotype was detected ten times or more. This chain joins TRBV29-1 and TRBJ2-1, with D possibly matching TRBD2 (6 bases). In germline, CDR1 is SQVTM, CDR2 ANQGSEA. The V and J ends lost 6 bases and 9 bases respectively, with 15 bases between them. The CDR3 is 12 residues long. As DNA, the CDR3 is TGCAGCGTAGTTCTAGGGACTTCTGAGCAGTTCTTC. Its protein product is CSVVLGTSEQFF.

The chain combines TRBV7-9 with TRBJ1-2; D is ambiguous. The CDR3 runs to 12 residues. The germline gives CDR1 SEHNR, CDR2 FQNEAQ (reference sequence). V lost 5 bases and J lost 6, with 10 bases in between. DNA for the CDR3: TGTGCCAGCAGCGATACAATAGATGGCTACACCTTC. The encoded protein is CASSDTIDGYTF.

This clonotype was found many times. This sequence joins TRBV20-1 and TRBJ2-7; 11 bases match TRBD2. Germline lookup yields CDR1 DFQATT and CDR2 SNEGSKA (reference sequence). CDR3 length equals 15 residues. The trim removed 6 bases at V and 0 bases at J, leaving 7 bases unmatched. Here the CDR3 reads CSAAPTSGNSYEQYF. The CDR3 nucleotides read TGCAGTGCCGCCCCGACTAGCGGGAACTCCTACGAGCAGTACTTC.

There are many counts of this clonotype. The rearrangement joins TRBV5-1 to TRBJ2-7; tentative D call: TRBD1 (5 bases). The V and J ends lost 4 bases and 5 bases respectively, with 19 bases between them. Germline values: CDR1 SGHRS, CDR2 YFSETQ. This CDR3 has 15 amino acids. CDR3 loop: CASSVGAGLRHEQYV. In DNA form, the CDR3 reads TGCGCCAGCAGCGTTGGGGCAGGGCTACGACACGAGCAGTACGTC.

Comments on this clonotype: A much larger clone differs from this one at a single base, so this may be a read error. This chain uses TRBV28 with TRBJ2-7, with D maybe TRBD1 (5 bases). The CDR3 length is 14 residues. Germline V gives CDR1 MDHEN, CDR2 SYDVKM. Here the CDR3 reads CASKGLGWTYEKYF. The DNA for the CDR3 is TGTGCCAGCAAGGGGCTTGGATGGACCTACGAGAAGTACTTC. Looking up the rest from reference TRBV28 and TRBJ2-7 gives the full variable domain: DVKVTQSSRYLVKRTGEKVFLECVQDMDHENMFWYRQDPGLGLRLIYFSYDVKMKEKGDIPEGYSVSREKKERFSLILESASTNQTSMYLCASKGLGWTYEKYFGPGTRLTVT.

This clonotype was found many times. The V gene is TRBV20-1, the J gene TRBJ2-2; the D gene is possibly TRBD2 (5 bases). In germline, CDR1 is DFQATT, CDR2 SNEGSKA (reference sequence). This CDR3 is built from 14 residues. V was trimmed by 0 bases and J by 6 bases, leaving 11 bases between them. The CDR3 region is CSARDGKRPGELFF. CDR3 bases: TGCAGTGCTAGAGACGGGAAGAGACCCGGGGAGCTGTTTTTT.

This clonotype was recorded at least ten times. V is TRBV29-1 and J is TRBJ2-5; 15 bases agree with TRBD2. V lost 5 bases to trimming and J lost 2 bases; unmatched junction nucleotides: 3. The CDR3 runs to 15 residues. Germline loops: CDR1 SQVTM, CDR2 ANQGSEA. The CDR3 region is CSVIGLAGGQETQYF. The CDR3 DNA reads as TGCAGCGTTATAGGACTAGCGGGAGGGCAAGAGACCCAGTACTTC.

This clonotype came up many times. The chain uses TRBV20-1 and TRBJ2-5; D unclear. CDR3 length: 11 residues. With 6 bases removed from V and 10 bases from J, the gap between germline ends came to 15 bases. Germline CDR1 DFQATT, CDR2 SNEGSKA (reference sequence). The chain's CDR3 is CSAPLRVDQYF. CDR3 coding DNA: TGCAGTGCGCCTCTACGGGTTGACCAGTACTTC.

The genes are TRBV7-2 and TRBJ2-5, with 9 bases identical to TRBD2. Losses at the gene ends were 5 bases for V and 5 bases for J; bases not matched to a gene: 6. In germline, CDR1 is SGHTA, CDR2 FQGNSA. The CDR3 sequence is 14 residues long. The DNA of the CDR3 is TGTGCCAGCAGCCCTGTAGCGGGAGATGAGACCCAGTACTTC. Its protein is CASSPVAGDETQYF.

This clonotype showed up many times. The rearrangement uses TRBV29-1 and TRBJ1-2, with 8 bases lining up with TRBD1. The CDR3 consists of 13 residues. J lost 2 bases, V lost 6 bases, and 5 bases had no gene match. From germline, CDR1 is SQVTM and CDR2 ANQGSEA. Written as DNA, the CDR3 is TGCAGCGTAATACAGGGGGTGAACTATGGCTACACCTTC. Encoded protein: CSVIQGVNYGYTF.

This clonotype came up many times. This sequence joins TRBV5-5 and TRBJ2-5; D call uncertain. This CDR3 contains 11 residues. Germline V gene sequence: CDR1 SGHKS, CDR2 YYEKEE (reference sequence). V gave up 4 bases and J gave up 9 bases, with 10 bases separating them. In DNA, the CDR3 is TGTGCCAGCAGCCCTCTTGCGGCCCAGTACTTC. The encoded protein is CASSPLAAQYF. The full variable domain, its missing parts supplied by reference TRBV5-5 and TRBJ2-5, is DAGVTQSPTHLIKTRGQQVTLRCSPISGHKSVSWYQQVLGQGPQFIFQYYEKEERGRGNFPDRFSARQFPNYSSELNVNALLLGDSALYLCASSPLAAQYFGPGTRLLVL.

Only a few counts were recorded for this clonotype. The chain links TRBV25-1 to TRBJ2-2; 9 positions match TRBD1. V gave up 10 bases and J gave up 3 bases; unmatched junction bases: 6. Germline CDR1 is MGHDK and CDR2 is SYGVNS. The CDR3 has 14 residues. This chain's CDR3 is CATAGTGYTGELFF. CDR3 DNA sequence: TGTGCCACCGCCGGGACAGGGTACACCGGGGAGCTGTTTTTT.

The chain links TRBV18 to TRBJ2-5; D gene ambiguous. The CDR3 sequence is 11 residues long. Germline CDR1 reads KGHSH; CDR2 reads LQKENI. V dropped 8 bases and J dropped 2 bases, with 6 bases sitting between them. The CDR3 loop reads CASLSQETQYF. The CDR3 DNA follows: TGTGCCAGCCTTTCTCAAGAGACCCAGTACTTC.

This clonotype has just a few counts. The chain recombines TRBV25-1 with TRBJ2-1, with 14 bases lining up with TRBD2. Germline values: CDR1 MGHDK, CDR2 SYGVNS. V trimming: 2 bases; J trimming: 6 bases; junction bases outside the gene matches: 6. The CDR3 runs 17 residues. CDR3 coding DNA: TGTGCCAGCAGTGAACGGGGACTAGCGGGAGTGCTCAATGAGCAGTTCTTC. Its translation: CASSERGLAGVLNEQFF.

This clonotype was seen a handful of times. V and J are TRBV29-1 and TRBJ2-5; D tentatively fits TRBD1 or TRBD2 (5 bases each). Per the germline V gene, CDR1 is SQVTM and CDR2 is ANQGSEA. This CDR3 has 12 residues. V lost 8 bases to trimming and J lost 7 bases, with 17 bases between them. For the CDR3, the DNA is TGCAGCCTAGGACTGGGGCGAGGGACCCAGTACTTC. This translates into CSLGLGRGTQYF.

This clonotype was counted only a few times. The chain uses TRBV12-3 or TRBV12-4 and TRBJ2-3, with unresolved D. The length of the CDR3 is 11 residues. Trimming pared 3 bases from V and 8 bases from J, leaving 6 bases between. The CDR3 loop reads CASSLRSTQYF. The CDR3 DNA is TGTGCCAGCAGTTTGAGAAGTACGCAGTATTTT.

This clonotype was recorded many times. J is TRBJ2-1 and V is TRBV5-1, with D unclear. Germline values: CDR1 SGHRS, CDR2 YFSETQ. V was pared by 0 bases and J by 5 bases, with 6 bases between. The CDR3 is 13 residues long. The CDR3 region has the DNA TGCGCCAGCAGCTTGGCTACTAACAATGAGCAGTTCTTC. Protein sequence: CASSLATNNEQFF.

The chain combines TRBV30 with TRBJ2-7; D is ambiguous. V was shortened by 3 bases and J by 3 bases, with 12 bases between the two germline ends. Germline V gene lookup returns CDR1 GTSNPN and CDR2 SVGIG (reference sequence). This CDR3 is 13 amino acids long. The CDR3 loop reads CAWSAGFSYEQYV. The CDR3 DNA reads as TGTGCCTGGAGCGCCGGGTTCAGCTACGAGCAGTACGTC.

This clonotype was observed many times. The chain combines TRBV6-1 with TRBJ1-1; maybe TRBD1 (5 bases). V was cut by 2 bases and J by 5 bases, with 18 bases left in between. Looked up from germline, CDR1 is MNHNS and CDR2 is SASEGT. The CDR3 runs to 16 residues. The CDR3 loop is CASSETIRGRETEAFF. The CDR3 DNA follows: TGTGCCAGCAGTGAAACCATCCGGGGGAGAGAAACTGAAGCTTTCTTT.

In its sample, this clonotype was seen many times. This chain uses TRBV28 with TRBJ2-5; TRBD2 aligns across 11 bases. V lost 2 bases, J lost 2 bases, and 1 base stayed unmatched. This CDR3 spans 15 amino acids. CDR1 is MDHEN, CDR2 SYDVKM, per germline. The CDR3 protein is CASSLRLAGQETQYF. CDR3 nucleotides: TGTGCCAGCAGTTTACGACTAGCGGGACAAGAGACCCAGTACTTC.

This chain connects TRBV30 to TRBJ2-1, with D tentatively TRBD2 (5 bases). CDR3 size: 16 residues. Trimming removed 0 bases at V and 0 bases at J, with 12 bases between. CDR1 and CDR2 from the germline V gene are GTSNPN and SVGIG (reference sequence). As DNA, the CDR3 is TGTGCCTGGAGTGTAATGGTTGGGAGCTCCTACAATGAGCAGTTCTTC. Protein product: CAWSVMVGSSYNEQFF.

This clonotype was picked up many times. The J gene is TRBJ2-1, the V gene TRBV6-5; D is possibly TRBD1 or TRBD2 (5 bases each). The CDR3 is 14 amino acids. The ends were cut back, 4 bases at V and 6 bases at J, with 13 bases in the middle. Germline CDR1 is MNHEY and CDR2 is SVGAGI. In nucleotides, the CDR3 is TGTGCCAGCAGTTTTGGGGGAGCAGGCAATGAGCAGTTCTTC. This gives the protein CASSFGGAGNEQFF.

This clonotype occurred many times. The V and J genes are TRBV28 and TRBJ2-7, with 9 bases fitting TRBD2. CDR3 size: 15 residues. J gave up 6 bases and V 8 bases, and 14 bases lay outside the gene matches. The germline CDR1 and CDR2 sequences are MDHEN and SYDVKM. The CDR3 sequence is CASSHLLAGWGEQYF. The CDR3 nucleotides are TGTGCCAGCTCCCACCTTCTAGCGGGATGGGGCGAGCAGTACTTC.